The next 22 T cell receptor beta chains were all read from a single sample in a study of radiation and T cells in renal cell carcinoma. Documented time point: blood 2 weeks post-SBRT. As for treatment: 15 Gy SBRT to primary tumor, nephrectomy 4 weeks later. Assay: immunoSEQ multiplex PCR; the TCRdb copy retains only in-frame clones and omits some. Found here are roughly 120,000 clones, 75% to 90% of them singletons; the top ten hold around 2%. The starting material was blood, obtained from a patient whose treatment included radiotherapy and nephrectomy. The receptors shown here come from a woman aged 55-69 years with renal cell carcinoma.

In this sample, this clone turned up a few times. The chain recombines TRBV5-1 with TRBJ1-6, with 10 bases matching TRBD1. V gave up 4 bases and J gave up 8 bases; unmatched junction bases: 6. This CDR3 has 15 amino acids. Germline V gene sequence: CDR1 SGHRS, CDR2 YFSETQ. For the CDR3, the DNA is TGCGCCAGCAGCCCGGGACAGGGGTTTGATTCACCCCTCCACTTT. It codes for CASSPGQGFDSPLHF.

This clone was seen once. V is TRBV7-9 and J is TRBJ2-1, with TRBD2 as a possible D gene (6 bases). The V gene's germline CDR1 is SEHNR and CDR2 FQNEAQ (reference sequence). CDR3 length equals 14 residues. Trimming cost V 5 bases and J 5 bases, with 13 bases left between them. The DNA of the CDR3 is TGTGCCAGCAGCAAGACTAGTTTCCACAATGAGCAGTTCTTC. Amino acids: CASSKTSFHNEQFF.

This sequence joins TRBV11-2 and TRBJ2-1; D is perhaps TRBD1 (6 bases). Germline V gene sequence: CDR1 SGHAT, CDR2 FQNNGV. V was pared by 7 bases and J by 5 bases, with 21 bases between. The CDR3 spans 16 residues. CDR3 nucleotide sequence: TGTGCCAGCATCCCGACTTCAGGGGCGGTGGACAATGAGCAGTTCTTC. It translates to CASIPTSGAVDNEQFF. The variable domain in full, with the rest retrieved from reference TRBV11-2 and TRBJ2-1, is EAGVAQSPRYKIIEKRQSVAFWCNPISGHATLYWYQQILGQGPKLLIQFQNNGVVDDSQLPKDRFSAERLKGVDSTLKIQPAKLEDSAVYLCASIPTSGAVDNEQFFGPGTRLTVL.

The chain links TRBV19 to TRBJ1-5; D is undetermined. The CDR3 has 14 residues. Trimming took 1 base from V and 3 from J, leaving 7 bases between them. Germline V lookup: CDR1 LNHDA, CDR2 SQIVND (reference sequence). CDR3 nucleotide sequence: TGTGCCAGTAGTATAGCGGTTTACAATCAGCCCCAGCATTTT. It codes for CASSIAVYNQPQHF.

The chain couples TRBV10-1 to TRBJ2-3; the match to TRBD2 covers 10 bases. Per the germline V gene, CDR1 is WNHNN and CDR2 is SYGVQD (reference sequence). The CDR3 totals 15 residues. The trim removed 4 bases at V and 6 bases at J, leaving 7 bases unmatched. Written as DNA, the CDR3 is TGCGCCAGCAGTGTCCCTAGCGGGAGATCGGATACGCAGTATTTT. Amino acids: CASSVPSGRSDTQYF.

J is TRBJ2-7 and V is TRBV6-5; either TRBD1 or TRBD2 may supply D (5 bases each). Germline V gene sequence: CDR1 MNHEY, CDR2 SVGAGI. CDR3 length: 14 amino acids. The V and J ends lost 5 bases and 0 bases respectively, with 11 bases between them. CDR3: CASSGDVYSYEQYF. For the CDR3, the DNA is TGTGCCAGCAGTGGGGACGTCTACTCCTACGAGCAGTACTTC.

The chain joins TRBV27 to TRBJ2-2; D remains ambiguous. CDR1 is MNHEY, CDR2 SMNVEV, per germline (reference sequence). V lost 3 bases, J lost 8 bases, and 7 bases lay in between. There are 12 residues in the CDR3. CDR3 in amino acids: CASSFYTGELFF. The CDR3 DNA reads TGTGCCAGCAGTTTTTATACGGGGGAGCTGTTTTTT.

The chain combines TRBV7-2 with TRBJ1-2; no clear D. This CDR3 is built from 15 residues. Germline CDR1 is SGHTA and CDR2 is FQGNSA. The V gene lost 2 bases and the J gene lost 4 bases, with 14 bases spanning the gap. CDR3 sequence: CASSLITVGFYGYTF. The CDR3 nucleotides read TGTGCCAGCAGCTTAATTACAGTGGGTTTCTATGGCTACACCTTC. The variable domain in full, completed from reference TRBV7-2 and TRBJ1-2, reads GAGVSQSPSNKVTEKGKDVELRCDPISGHTALYWYRQSLGQGLEFLIYFQGNSAPDKSGLPSDRFSAERTGGSVSTLTIQRTQQEDSAVYLCASSLITVGFYGYTFGSGTRLTVV.

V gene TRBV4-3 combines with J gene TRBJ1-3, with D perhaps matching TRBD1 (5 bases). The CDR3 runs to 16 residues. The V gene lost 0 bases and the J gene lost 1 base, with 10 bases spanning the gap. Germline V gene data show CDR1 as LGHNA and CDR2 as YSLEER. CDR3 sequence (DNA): TGCGCCAGCAGCCAAGATTCAGGGTTGTCTGGAAACACCATATATTTT. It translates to CASSQDSGLSGNTIYF.

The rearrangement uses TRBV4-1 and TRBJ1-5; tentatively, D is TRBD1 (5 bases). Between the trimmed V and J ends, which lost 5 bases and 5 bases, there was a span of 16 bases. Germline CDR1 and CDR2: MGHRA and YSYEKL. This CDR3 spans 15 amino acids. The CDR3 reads CASSGGREGDQPQHF. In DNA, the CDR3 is TGCGCCAGCAGCGGGGGGAGGGAAGGGGATCAGCCCCAGCATTTT.

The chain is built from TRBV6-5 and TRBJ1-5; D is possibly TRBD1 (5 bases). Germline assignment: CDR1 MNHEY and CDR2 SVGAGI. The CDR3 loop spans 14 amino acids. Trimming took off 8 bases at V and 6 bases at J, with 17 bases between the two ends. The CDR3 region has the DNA TGTGCCAGCTCCCGGGGGGTTGGGAGTCAGCCCCAGCATTTT. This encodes CASSRGVGSQPQHF.

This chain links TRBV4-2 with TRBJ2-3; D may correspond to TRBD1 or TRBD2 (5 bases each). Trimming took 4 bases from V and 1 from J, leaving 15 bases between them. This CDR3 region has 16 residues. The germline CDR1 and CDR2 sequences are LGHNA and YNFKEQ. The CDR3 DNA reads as TGTGCCAGCAGCCTGGGGACCGCCTATGGCACAGATACGCAGTATTTT. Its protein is CASSLGTAYGTDTQYF.

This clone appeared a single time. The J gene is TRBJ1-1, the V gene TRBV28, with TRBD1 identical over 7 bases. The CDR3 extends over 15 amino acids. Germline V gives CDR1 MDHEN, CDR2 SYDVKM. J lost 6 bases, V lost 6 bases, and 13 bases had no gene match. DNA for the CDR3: TGTGCCAGCAGACGACAGGGTGATCTGGTATCTGAAGCTTTCTTT. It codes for CASRRQGDLVSEAFF. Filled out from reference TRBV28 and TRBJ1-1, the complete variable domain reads DVKVTQSSRYLVKRTGEKVFLECVQDMDHENMFWYRQDPGLGLRLIYFSYDVKMKEKGDIPEGYSVSREKKERFSLILESASTNQTSMYLCASRRQGDLVSEAFFGQGTRLTVV.

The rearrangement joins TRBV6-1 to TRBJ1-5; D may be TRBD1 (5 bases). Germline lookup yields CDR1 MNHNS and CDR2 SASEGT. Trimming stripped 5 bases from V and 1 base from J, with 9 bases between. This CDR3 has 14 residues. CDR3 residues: CASSLGGSNQPQHF. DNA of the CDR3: TGTGCCAGCAGTCTTGGGGGAAGCAATCAGCCCCAGCATTTT.

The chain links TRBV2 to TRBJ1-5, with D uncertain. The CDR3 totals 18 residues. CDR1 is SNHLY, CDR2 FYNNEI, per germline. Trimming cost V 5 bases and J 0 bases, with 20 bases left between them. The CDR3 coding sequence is TGTGCCAGCAGTCTCCTCGTCAGCGGCAGAACTAGCAATCAGCCCCAGCATTTT. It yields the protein CASSLLVSGRTSNQPQHF.

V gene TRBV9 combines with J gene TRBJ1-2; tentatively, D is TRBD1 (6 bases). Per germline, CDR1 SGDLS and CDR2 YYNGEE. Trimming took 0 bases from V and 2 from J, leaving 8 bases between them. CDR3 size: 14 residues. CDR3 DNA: TGTGCCAGCAGCGTAGGGACAGAAAACTATGGCTACACCTTC. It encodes CASSVGTENYGYTF.

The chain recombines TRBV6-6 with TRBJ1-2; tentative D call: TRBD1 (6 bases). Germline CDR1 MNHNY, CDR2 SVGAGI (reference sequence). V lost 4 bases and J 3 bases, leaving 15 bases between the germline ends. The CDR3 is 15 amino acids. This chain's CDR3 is CASSSPTGLYYGYTF. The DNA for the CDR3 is TGTGCCAGCAGTTCGCCGACAGGACTATACTATGGCTACACCTTC.

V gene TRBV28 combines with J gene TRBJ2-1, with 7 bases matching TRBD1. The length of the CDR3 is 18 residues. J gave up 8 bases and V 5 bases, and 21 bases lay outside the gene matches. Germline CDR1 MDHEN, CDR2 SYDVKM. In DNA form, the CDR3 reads TGTGCCAGCAGTCTCGGACAGGTTATAGGAACAGGAGCGGATGAGCAGTTCTTC. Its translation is CASSLGQVIGTGADEQFF.

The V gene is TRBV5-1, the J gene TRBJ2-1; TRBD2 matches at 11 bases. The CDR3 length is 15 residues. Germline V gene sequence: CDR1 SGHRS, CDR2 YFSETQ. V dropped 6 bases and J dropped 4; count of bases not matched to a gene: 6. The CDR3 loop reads CASISGLAGYNEQFF. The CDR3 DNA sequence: TGCGCCAGCATCTCAGGACTAGCGGGTTACAATGAGCAGTTCTTC. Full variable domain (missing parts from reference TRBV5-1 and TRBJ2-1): KAGVTQTPRYLIKTRGQQVTLSCSPISGHRSVSWYQQTPGQGLQFLFEYFSETQRNKGNFPGRFSGRQFSNSRSEMNVSTLELGDSALYLCASISGLAGYNEQFFGPGTRLTVL.

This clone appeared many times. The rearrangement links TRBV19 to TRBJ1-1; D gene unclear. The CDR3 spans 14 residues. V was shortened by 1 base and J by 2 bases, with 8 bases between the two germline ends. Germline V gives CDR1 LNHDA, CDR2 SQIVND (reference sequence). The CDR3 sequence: CASSIGEPNTEAFF. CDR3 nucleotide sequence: TGTGCCAGTAGTATAGGGGAGCCTAACACTGAAGCTTTCTTT.

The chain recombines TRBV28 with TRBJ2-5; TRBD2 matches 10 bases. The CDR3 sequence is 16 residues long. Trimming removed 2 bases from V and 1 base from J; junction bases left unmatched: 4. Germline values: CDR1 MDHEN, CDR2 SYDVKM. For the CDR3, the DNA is TGTGCCAGCAGTTTAGAACTAGCGGGGTTCCAAGAGACCCAGTACTTC. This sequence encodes CASSLELAGFQETQYF. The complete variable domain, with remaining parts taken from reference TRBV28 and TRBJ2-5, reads DVKVTQSSRYLVKRTGEKVFLECVQDMDHENMFWYRQDPGLGLRLIYFSYDVKMKEKGDIPEGYSVSREKKERFSLILESASTNQTSMYLCASSLELAGFQETQYFGPGTRLLVL.

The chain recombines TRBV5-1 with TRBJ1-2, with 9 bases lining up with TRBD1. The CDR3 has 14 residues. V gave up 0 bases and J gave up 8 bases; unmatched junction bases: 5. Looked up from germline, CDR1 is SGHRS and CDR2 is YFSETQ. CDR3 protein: CASSLDRGQEGYTF. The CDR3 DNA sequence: TGCGCCAGCAGCTTGGACAGGGGGCAAGAGGGCTACACCTTC. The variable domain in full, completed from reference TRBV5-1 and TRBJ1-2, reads KAGVTQTPRYLIKTRGQQVTLSCSPISGHRSVSWYQQTPGQGLQFLFEYFSETQRNKGNFPGRFSGRQFSNSRSEMNVSTLELGDSALYLCASSLDRGQEGYTFGSGTRLTVV.